Reported below is one TCR beta chain. Only in-frame clones appear in the TCRdb table, and some are missing; sequencing was by immunoSEQ multiplex PCR. Here the sample spans about 110,000 clones, roughly 89% being singletons. This specimen belongs to a study of T cell responses to AZD1222 COVID-19 vaccine. The CDR3 consists of 19 residues. V lost 4 bases and J lost 0, with 22 bases in between. The germline V gene has CDR1 LGHNA and CDR2 YNFKEQ. V is TRBV4-2 and J is TRBJ1-3; D unclear. The source was peripheral blood, collected 28 days after the second AZD1222 dose. This TCR was sampled from an adult who received the AZD1222 COVID-19 vaccine. The CDR3 region is CASSPRGQATNTSGNTIYF. CDR3 DNA: TGTGCCAGCAGCCCTCGCGGGCAGGCAACAAACACCTCTGGAAACACCATATATTTT.